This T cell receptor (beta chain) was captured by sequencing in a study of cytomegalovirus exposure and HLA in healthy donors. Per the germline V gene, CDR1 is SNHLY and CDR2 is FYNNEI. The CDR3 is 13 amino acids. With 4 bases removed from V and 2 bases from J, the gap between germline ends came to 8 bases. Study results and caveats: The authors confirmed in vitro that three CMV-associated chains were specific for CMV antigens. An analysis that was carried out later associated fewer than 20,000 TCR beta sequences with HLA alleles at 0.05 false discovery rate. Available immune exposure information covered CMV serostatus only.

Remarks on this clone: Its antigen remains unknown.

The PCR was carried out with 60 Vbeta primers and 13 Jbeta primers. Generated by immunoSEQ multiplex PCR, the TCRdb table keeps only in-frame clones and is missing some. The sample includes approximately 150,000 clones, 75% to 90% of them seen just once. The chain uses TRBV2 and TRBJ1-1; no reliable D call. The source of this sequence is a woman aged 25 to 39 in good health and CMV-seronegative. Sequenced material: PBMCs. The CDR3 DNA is TGTGCCAGCAGTGTAACAGCAAACACTGAAGCTTTCTTT. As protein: CASSVTANTEAFF.